A selection of T cell receptor beta chains follows, all from one sample in a study of OX40 agonist ivuxolimab in advanced cancers. The assay was immunoSEQ multiplex PCR, and TCRdb's table has in-frame clones only and misses some. The repertoire has some 77,000 clones, about nine tenths of them found once; the top ten carry about 8.6%. The specimen comprised CD4+ or CD8+ T cells sorted from blood, sampled in a trial of the OX40 agonist ivuxolimab. The receptor source for this set is an adult with an advanced solid tumor such as melanoma, head and neck, liver or kidney cancer. CDR3s include the opening cysteine and the closing phenylalanine or tryptophan. The order of the fields is V gene, D gene, J gene, clone size, CDR3 length, CDR3 protein, CDR3 DNA. The D gene is left open where the match is weak. Clone sizes are given selectively: once, few, many, or a class where the clone is expanded.

TRBV7-9	-	TRBJ1-2	-	18	CASSLVRGQTKNNYGYTF	TGTGCCAGCAGCTTAGTTAGGGGTCAGACAAAGAACAACTATGGCTACACCTTC
TRBV28	-	TRBJ2-7	-	16	CASTILVGHRRDEQYF	TGTGCCAGCACGATATTAGTAGGCCACAGGCGTGACGAGCAGTACTTC
TRBV27	TRBD1	TRBJ1-1	-	15	CASSPPDRKSAEAFF	TGTGCCAGCAGTCCCCCGGACAGGAAATCGGCTGAAGCTTTCTTT
TRBV13	-	TRBJ2-7	once	14	CASSHPDRSYEQYF	TGTGCCAGCAGCCACCCAGACAGGAGTTACGAGCAGTACTTC
TRBV6-5	-	TRBJ1-2	-	15	CASSYARTASYGYTF	TGTGCCAGCAGTTACGCCAGGACAGCTTCCTATGGCTACACCTTC
TRBV4-1	TRBD2	TRBJ2-3	-	18	CASSQEAQRGAATDTQYF	TGCGCCAGCAGCCAAGAAGCCCAGCGGGGGGCCGCAACAGATACGCAGTATTTT
TRBV27	-	TRBJ2-7	-	16	CASSTNPGTWGDEQYF	TGTGCCAGCAGTACGAACCCGGGGACGTGGGGGGACGAGCAGTACTTC
TRBV7-9	-	TRBJ1-4	-	12	CASSSRVGELFF	TGTGCCAGCAGCTCGAGAGTGGGAGAACTGTTTTTT
TRBV6-1	-	TRBJ1-1	-	14	CASTLGVLNTEAFF	TGTGCCAGCACCCTGGGGGTCCTTAACACTGAAGCTTTCTTT
TRBV7-2	TRBD1	TRBJ2-5	-	15	CASSLGTGGGETQYF	TGTGCCAGCAGCTTAGGGACAGGGGGTGGTGAGACCCAGTACTTC
TRBV6-5	-	TRBJ1-6	-	12	CASSGSNSPLHF	TGTGCCAGCAGCGGGTCTAATTCACCCCTCCACTTT
TRBV12-5	-	TRBJ2-7	-	12	CASGLVWYEQYF	TGTGCTAGTGGTTTGGTTTGGTACGAGCAGTACTTC
TRBV4-1	TRBD1	TRBJ1-1	-	16	CASSPTGGAVDTEAFF	TGCGCCAGCAGTCCGACAGGGGGCGCCGTTGACACTGAAGCTTTCTTT
TRBV5-6	-	TRBJ2-7	-	14	CASSLGTASYEQYF	TGTGCCAGCAGCTTGGGGACAGCTAGTTACGAGCAGTACTTC
TRBV10-3	-	TRBJ2-7	-	11	CAISEATEQYF	TGTGCCATCAGTGAGGCTACGGAGCAGTACTTC
TRBV7-3	-	TRBJ2-5	-	14	CASSLGPPQETQYF	TGTGCCAGCAGCTTAGGGCCTCCCCAAGAGACCCAGTACTTC
TRBV19	-	TRBJ1-2	-	14	CASSINDVLYGYTF	TGTGCCAGTAGTATAAACGATGTTCTATATGGCTACACCTTC
TRBV9	TRBD1	TRBJ1-6	-	14	CASSVQTGNSPLHF	TGTGCCAGCAGCGTACAGACAGGGAACTCACCCCTCCACTTT
TRBV27	TRBD1	TRBJ2-5	-	14	CASSPGTGGETQYF	TGTGCCAGCAGTCCCGGGACAGGGGGAGAGACCCAGTACTTC
TRBV9	-	TRBJ1-4	-	19	CASSVGRTGTGYAGEKLFF	TGTGCCAGCAGCGTAGGTCGTACCGGAACAGGGTATGCTGGTGAAAAACTGTTTTTT
TRBV10-3	-	TRBJ1-1	-	13	CAIRTAGDTEAFF	TGTGCCATCCGGACGGCGGGGGACACTGAAGCTTTCTTT
TRBV13	TRBD1	TRBJ2-7	-	14	CASSNTGASYEQYF	TGTGCCAGCAGCAACACAGGGGCCTCCTACGAGCAGTACTTC
TRBV14	TRBD1	TRBJ2-1	-	16	CASSQGSLDRVYEQFF	TGTGCCAGCAGCCAAGGTTCCCTTGACAGGGTCTATGAGCAGTTCTTC
TRBV7-9	-	TRBJ2-5	once	19	CASSPPFGTAGSGRETQYF	TGTGCCAGCAGCCCCCCGTTCGGGACAGCGGGATCCGGGCGGGAGACCCAGTACTTC
TRBV9	TRBD2	TRBJ2-1	-	12	CASSAASGEQFF	TGTGCCAGCAGCGCAGCTAGCGGGGAGCAGTTCTTC
TRBV6-5	-	TRBJ2-7	-	12	CASSWDFSEQYF	TGTGCCAGCAGTTGGGACTTCTCCGAGCAGTACTTC
TRBV19	TRBD1	TRBJ2-2	-	17	CASSIRGTGRGDGELFF	TGTGCCAGTAGTATAAGGGGGACAGGGCGAGGAGACGGGGAGCTGTTTTTT
TRBV15	-	TRBJ2-7	-	14	CATRYQGGAYEQYF	TGTGCCACCAGGTATCAGGGGGGAGCCTACGAGCAGTACTTC
TRBV7-9	TRBD1	TRBJ1-4	-	16	CASSLGRGLTNEKLFF	TGTGCCAGCAGCTTAGGCAGGGGGCTAACTAATGAAAAACTGTTTTTT
TRBV21-1	-	TRBJ2-1	-	16	CASSKKERGFYNEQFF	TGTGCCAGCAGCAAAAAGGAGCGGGGGTTTTACAATGAGCAGTTCTTC
TRBV19	TRBD1	TRBJ1-6	few	16	CASSPDRTGFNSPLHF	TGTGCCAGTAGTCCGGACAGGACTGGTTTTAATTCACCCCTCCACTTT
TRBV29-1	-	TRBJ2-7	-	13	CSVRPKGTYEQYF	TGCAGCGTAAGGCCAAAGGGAACCTACGAGCAGTACTTC
TRBV4-1	TRBD1	TRBJ1-1	-	16	CASSQVKGQPNTEAFF	TGCGCCAGCAGCCAAGTTAAGGGACAGCCGAACACTGAAGCTTTCTTT
TRBV30	-	TRBJ1-3	many	12	CAWKGLGNTIYF	TGTGCCTGGAAAGGGTTGGGGAACACCATATATTTT
TRBV4-3	-	TRBJ2-3	-	12	CASSQVRGERYF	TGCGCCAGCAGCCAAGTCAGGGGGGAACGGTATTTT
TRBV4-1	-	TRBJ2-7	-	16	CASSQIEGAAGYEQYF	TGCGCCAGCAGCCAAATTGAAGGGGCCGCTGGATACGAGCAGTACTTC
TRBV4-1	-	TRBJ2-7	-	15	CASSQVGRLGDEQYF	TGCGCCAGCAGCCAAGTTGGACGGCTGGGGGACGAGCAGTACTTC
TRBV6-5	TRBD1	TRBJ1-1	-	12	CASSTGGDQAFF	TGTGCCAGCAGCACAGGGGGCGATCAGGCTTTCTTT
TRBV6-5	-	TRBJ2-1	-	14	CASSYGPPSNEQFF	TGTGCCAGCAGTTACGGACCGCCTTCTAATGAGCAGTTCTTC
TRBV7-9	-	TRBJ2-7	-	14	CASSPRAFPYEQYF	TGTGCCAGCAGCCCCAGGGCCTTCCCCTACGAGCAGTACTTC
TRBV5-6	TRBD1	TRBJ1-2	once	18	CASSTPTPKQGAKYGYTF	TGTGCCAGCAGCACGCCTACCCCGAAACAGGGGGCGAAGTATGGCTACACCTTC